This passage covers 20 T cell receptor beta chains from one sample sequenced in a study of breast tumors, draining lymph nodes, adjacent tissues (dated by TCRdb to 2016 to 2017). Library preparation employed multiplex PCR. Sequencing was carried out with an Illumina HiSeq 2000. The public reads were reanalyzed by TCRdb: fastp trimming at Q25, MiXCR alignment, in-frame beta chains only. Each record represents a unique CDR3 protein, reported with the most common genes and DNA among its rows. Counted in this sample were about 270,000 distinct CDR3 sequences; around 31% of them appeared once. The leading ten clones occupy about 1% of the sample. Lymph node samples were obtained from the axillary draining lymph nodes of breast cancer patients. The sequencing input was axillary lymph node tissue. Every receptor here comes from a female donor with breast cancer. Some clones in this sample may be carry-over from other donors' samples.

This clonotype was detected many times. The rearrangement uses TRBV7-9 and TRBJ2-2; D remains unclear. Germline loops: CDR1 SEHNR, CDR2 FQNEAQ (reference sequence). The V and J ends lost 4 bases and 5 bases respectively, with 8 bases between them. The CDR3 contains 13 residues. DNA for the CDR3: TGTGCCAGCAGCTCGAGTGGGACCGGGGAGCTGTTTTTT. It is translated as CASSSSGTGELFF.

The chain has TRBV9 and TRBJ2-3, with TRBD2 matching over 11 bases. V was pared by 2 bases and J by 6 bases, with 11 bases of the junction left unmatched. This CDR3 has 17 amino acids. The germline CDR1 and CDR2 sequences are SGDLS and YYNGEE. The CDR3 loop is CASSVNSGRASSDTQYF. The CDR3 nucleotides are TGTGCCAGCAGCGTTAATAGCGGGAGGGCCTCGTCGGATACGCAGTATTTT.

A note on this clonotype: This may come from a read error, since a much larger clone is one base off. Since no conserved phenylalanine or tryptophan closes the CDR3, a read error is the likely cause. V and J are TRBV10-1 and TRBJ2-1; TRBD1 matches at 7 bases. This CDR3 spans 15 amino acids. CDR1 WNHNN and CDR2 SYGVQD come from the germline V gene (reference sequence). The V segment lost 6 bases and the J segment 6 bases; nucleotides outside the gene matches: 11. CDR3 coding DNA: TGCGCCAGCAGCGTTAATCAGGGGGTAGGCAATGAGCAGTTCTCC. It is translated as CASSVNQGVGNEQFS.

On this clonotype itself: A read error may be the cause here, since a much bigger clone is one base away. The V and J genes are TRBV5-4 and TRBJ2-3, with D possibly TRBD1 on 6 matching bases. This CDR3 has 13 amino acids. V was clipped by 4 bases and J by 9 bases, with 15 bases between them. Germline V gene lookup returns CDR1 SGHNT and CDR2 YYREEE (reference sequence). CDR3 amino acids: CASSMYRVGTQYF. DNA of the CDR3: TGTGCCAGCAGCATGTACAGGGTCGGCACGCAGTATTTT.

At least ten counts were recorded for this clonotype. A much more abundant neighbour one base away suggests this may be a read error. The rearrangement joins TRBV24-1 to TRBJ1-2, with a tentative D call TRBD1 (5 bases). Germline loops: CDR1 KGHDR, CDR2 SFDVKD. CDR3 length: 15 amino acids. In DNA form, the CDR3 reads TGTACCACCAGTGAATCGGGGCAATCTAACTATGGCTACACCTTC. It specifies CTTSESGQSNYGYTF.

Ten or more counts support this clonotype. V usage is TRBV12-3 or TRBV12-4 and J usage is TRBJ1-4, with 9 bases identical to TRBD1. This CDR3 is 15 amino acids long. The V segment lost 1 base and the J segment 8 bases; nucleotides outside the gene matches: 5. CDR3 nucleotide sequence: TGTGCCAGCAGTTTAGATCGACAGGGGGTCGAAAAACTGTTTTTT. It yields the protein CASSLDRQGVEKLFF.

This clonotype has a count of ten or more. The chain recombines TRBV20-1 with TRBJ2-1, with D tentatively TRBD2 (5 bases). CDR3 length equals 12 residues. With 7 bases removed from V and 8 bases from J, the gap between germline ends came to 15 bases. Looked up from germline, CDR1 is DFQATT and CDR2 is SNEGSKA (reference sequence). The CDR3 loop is CSVQTRFHEQFF. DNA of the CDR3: TGCAGTGTCCAAACTAGATTCCATGAGCAGTTCTTC.

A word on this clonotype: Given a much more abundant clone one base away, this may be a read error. The CDR3 loop is CASSSLPGQGRDTIYF. CDR3 coding DNA: TGTGCCAGCAGCTCCCTACCAGGACAGGGGCGGGACACCATATATTTT. V gene TRBV11-2 combines with J gene TRBJ1-3; the match to TRBD1 covers 9 bases. Germline assignment: CDR1 SGHAT and CDR2 FQNNGV. This CDR3 has 16 amino acids. V shed 4 bases and J 8 bases; nucleotides not matched to a gene: 12.

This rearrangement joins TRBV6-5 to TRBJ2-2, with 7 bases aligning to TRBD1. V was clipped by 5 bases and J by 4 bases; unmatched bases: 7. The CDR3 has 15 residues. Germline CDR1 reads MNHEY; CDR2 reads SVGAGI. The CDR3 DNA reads TGTGCCAGCAGTCACGCACAGGGGTCCACCGGGGAGCTGTTTTTT. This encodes CASSHAQGSTGELFF.

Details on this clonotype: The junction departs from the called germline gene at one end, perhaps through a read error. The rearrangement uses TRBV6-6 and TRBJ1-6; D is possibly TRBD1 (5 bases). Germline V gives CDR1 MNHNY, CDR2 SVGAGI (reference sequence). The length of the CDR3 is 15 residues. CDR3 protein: CASSYYDGGNSPLHF. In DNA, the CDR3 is TGTGCTAGCAGTTATTACGACGGGGGAAATTCACCCCTCCACTTT.

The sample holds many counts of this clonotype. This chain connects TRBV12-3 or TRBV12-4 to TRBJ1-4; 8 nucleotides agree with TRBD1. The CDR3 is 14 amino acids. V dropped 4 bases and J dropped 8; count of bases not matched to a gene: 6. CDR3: CASSWTGSGEKLFF. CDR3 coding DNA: TGTGCCAGCAGTTGGACAGGGTCCGGCGAAAAACTGTTTTTT.

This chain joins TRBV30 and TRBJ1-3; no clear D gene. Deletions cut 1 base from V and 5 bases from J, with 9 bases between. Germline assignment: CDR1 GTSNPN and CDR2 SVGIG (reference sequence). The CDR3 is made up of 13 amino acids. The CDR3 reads CAWSEEIRNTIYF. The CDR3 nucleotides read TGTGCCTGGAGTGAGGAAATTCGAAACACCATATATTTT.

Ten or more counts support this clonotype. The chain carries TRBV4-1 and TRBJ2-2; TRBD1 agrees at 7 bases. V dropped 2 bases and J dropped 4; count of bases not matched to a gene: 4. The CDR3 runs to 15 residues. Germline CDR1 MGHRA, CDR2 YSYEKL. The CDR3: CASSQKTGSTGELFF. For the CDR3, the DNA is TGCGCCAGCAGCCAAAAGACAGGGTCCACCGGGGAGCTGTTTTTT.

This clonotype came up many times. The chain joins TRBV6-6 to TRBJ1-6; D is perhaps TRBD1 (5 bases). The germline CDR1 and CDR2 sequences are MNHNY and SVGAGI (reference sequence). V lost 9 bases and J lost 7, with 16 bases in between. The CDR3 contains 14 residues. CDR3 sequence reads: CASRFIGANSPLHF. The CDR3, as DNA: TGTGCCAGTCGGTTTATTGGGGCCAATTCACCCCTCCACTTT.

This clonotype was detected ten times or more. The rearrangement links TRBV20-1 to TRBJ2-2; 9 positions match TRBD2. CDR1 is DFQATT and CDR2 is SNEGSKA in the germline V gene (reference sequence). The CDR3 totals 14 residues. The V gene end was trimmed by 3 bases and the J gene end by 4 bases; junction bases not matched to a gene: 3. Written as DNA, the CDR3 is TGCAGTGCTAGTTTAGCGGGAGCCACCGGGGAGCTGTTTTTT. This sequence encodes CSASLAGATGELFF.

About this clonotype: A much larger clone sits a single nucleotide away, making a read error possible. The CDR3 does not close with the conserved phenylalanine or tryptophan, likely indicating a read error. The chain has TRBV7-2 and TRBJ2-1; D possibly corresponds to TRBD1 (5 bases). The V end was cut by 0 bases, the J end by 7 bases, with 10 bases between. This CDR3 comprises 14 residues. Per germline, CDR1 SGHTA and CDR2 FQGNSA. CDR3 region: CASSLAQGGNEQFL. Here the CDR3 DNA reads TGTGCCAGCAGCTTAGCGCAGGGTGGGAATGAGCAGTTCCTC.

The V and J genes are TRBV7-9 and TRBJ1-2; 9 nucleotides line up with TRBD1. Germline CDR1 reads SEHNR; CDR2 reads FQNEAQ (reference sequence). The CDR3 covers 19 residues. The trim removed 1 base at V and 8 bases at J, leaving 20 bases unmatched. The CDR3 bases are TGTGCCAGCAGCTTAGATTCCGTCCGGGGGGTACAGGGGGCGTCCGGCTACACCTTC. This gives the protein CASSLDSVRGVQGASGYTF. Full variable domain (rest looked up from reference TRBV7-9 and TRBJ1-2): DTGVSQNPRHKITKRGQNVTFRCDPISEHNRLYWYRQTLGQGPEFLTYFQNEAQLEKSRLLSDRFSAERPKGSFSTLEIQRTEQGDSAMYLCASSLDSVRGVQGASGYTFGSGTRLTVV.

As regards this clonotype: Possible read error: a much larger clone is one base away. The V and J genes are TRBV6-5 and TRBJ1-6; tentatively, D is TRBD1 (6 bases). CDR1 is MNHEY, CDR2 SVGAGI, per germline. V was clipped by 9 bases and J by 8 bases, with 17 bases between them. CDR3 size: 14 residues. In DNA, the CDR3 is TGTGCCAGGACTGCCGGGACAAGTTATTCACCCCTCCACTTT. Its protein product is CARTAGTSYSPLHF.

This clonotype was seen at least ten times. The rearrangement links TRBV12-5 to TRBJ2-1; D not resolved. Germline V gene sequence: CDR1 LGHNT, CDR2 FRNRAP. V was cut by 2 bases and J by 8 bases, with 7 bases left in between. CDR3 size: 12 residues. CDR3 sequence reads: CASGLSNDEQFF. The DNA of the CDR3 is TGTGCTAGTGGTTTGTCCAATGATGAGCAGTTCTTC.

CDR3 sequence reads: CASRQTGTSGSVDEQYF. In DNA form, the CDR3 reads TGTGCCAGCAGACAGACCGGGACTAGCGGGAGTGTAGACGAGCAGTACTTC. This chain uses TRBV6-6 with TRBJ2-7; TRBD2 matches 14 bases. CDR3 length: 17 amino acids. The germline V gene has CDR1 MNHNY and CDR2 SVGAGI (reference sequence). The ends lost 6 bases at V and 5 bases at J; junction bases unmatched: 12.